The next 17 T cell receptor beta chains were all read from a single sample in a study of HIV-infected patients and healthy controls. Follow-up blood was drawn about 14 weeks, roughly three months, after antiretroviral therapy began. The repertoire came from unfractionated whole blood and reflected all unsorted peripheral T cells. Alpha and beta constant-region primers primed reverse transcription of about 470 ng RNA. Each of the alpha and beta chains got its own library through chain-specific third strand synthesis with indices. TCRdb independently ran MiXCR on the 5' RACE reads; one entry per CDR3 protein. The sample has 19,000 or so distinct CDR3 sequences, approximately 9% seen once. Sequencing was performed on blood, taken during antiretroviral therapy. These receptors all come from an adult with HIV infection.

In its sample, this clonotype was seen many times. The chain recombines TRBV7-8 with TRBJ1-4, with 7 bases lining up with TRBD1. From germline, CDR1 is SGHVS and CDR2 FQNEAQ. This CDR3 is 15 amino acids long. V trimming: 6 bases; J trimming: 3 bases; junction bases outside the gene matches: 7. This CDR3 reads CASRRTGAPNEKLFF. As DNA, the CDR3 is TGTGCCAGCAGACGAACAGGGGCCCCTAATGAAAAACTGTTTTTT.

This clonotype was found many times. V gene TRBV30 combines with J gene TRBJ2-1, with D possibly matching TRBD2 (5 bases). The CDR3 contains 12 residues. Germline V gene lookup returns CDR1 GTSNPN and CDR2 SVGIG (reference sequence). V gave up 5 bases and J gave up 3 bases, with 8 bases separating them. The CDR3 spells CAWETNYNEQFF. CDR3 bases: TGTGCCTGGGAGACTAACTACAATGAGCAGTTCTTC.

This clonotype has at least ten counts. The rearrangement uses TRBV28 and TRBJ2-7, with a possible D match to TRBD1 (6 bases). The V gene's germline CDR1 is MDHEN and CDR2 SYDVKM. The CDR3 has 13 amino acids. Trimming removed 7 bases from V and 2 bases from J, with 12 bases in between. The CDR3 protein is CASIPGQTYEQYF. Here the CDR3 DNA reads TGTGCCAGCATCCCCGGACAGACCTACGAGCAGTACTTC.

At least ten counts were recorded for this clonotype. J is TRBJ2-7 and V is TRBV6-1; weak D call: TRBD2 (5 bases). The CDR3 loop spans 14 amino acids. The germline V and J ends were trimmed by 4 bases and 5 bases, with 15 bases remaining between them. Germline lookup yields CDR1 MNHNS and CDR2 SASEGT. The CDR3 reads CASSVRFDGDEQYF. CDR3 DNA: TGTGCCAGCAGTGTCAGGTTTGACGGGGACGAGCAGTACTTC.

This clonotype was counted many times. The chain uses TRBV4-2 and TRBJ2-1, with a tentative D call TRBD2 (6 bases). Trimming pared 5 bases from V and 7 bases from J, leaving 15 bases between. From germline, CDR1 is LGHNA and CDR2 YNFKEQ. This CDR3 comprises 14 residues. Written as DNA, the CDR3 is TGTGCCAGCAGCTCTAGGGGACTCTTAAATGAGCAGTTCTTC. Its translation: CASSSRGLLNEQFF.

There are many counts of this clonotype. The chain carries TRBV20-1 and TRBJ1-1; 11 bases map to TRBD1. V lost 6 bases to trimming and J lost 0 bases; unmatched junction nucleotides: 3. This CDR3 has 14 amino acids. Germline-derived CDR1 and CDR2 are DFQATT and SNEGSKA (reference sequence). The CDR3 bases are TGCAGTGCGCAGGACAGGGGGCTGAACACTGAAGCTTTCTTT. Protein sequence: CSAQDRGLNTEAFF.

This clonotype has a count of ten or more. The chain links TRBV20-1 to TRBJ2-1, with 9 bases that match TRBD2. J lost 4 bases, V lost 5 bases, and 3 bases had no gene match. Germline V gene sequence: CDR1 DFQATT, CDR2 SNEGSKA (reference sequence). This CDR3 has 13 amino acids. CDR3 bases: TGCAGTGCTCGGACTAGCGAGTACAATGAGCAGTTCTTC. Its translation: CSARTSEYNEQFF.

This clonotype was seen at least ten times. The rearrangement uses TRBV30 and TRBJ2-1, with D perhaps being TRBD1 or TRBD2 (5 bases each). The length of the CDR3 is 14 residues. Germline V gives CDR1 GTSNPN, CDR2 SVGIG (reference sequence). The ends were cut back, 5 bases at V and 0 bases at J, with 11 bases in the middle. The CDR3 loop is CAWWDGGSYNEQFF. CDR3 nucleotides: TGTGCCTGGTGGGACGGAGGCTCCTACAATGAGCAGTTCTTC.

The chain combines TRBV19 with TRBJ2-7; a weak D match, TRBD1 (5 bases). Trimming took 5 bases from V and 4 from J, leaving 9 bases between them. The CDR3 extends over 12 amino acids. From germline, CDR1 is LNHDA and CDR2 SQIVND (reference sequence). The CDR3 reads CASSQKGYEQYF. DNA of the CDR3: TGTGCCAGTAGTCAGAAGGGGTACGAGCAGTACTTC.

Only a few counts were recorded for this clonotype. V is TRBV28 and J is TRBJ2-7; 8 nucleotides align to TRBD1. Germline V gene lookup returns CDR1 MDHEN and CDR2 SYDVKM. The length of the CDR3 is 14 residues. With 6 bases clipped from V and 3 bases from J, the junction kept 7 bases outside the gene matches. CDR3 protein: CASSLRGLNYEQYF. The CDR3 DNA reads as TGTGCCAGCAGCCTCAGGGGGCTTAACTACGAGCAGTACTTC. The full variable domain, rest sourced from reference TRBV28 and TRBJ2-7, is DVKVTQSSRYLVKRTGEKVFLECVQDMDHENMFWYRQDPGLGLRLIYFSYDVKMKEKGDIPEGYSVSREKKERFSLILESASTNQTSMYLCASSLRGLNYEQYFGPGTRLTVT.

This clonotype was seen repeatedly, ten times or more. This chain links TRBV7-8 with TRBJ2-2; either TRBD1 or TRBD2 may supply D (5 bases each). V was shortened by 5 bases and J by 3 bases, with 16 bases between the two germline ends. CDR3 length: 16 amino acids. Per the germline V gene, CDR1 is SGHVS and CDR2 is FQNEAQ. CDR3 nucleotide sequence: TGTGCCAGCAGCCCGGACACGGGGCGGGACACCGGGGAGCTGTTTTTT. Its translation: CASSPDTGRDTGELFF.

This clonotype has at least ten counts. DNA for the CDR3: TGTGCCACCAGCGGACCTAGAACAGGGGTTATAAAACTGTTTTTT. The encoded protein is CATSGPRTGVIKLFF. V and J are TRBV15 and TRBJ1-4; 7 bases line up with TRBD1. This CDR3 has 15 amino acids. V gave up 5 bases and J gave up 10 bases; unmatched junction bases: 13. Germline V CDR1 and CDR2: LNHNV, YYDKDF (reference sequence).

There are many counts of this clonotype. The rearrangement uses TRBV5-1 and TRBJ1-1; the D gene is possibly TRBD1 (6 bases). CDR3 length: 12 amino acids. Germline CDR1 and CDR2: SGHRS and YFSETQ. V was clipped by 4 bases and J by 9 bases, with 13 bases between them. CDR3 nucleotide sequence: TGCGCCAGCAGCACCGGACAGAATAAAGCTTTCTTT. Protein: CASSTGQNKAFF.

This clonotype was detected ten times or more. The chain joins TRBV6-1 to TRBJ2-3; 13 bases line up with TRBD2. The germline gives CDR1 MNHNS, CDR2 SASEGT. The junction had 11 bases not matched to a gene; V was cut back by 8 bases and J by 6 bases. This CDR3 has 16 residues. The DNA of the CDR3 is TGTGCCAGCGAATCCCATACTAGCGGGGGGGGTGATACGCAGTATTTT. This gives the protein CASESHTSGGGDTQYF.

This clonotype was seen ten or more times. The rearrangement joins TRBV3-1 to TRBJ1-4; no definite D call. The length of the CDR3 is 15 residues. Germline V gene lookup returns CDR1 LGHDT and CDR2 YNNKEL (reference sequence). Trimming cost V 6 bases and J 0 bases, with 11 bases left between them. The CDR3 bases are TGTGCCAGCAGTCCTACCGGGACAACTAATGAAAAACTGTTTTTT. Its protein is CASSPTGTTNEKLFF.

This clonotype showed up just once. A single base separates this from a much larger clone, so it may be a read error. The J gene is TRBJ1-4, the V gene TRBV5-1, with D uncertain. Germline values: CDR1 SGHRS, CDR2 YFSETQ. The CDR3 totals 14 residues. The CDR3 spells CDSRLDPTNEKLFF. The CDR3 DNA reads TGCGACAGCAGGCTAGATCCAACTAATGAAAAACTGTTTTTT.

This clonotype was recorded at least ten times. The chain joins TRBV29-1 to TRBJ2-1, with D perhaps TRBD2 (5 bases). CDR1 SQVTM and CDR2 ANQGSEA come from the germline V gene. Trimming shortened V by 2 bases and J by 8 bases, and 10 bases separated the two germline ends. This CDR3 spans 12 amino acids. The CDR3 DNA is TGCAGCGTTGAAACTAGTGGGGATGAGCAGTTCTTC. This translates into CSVETSGDEQFF.